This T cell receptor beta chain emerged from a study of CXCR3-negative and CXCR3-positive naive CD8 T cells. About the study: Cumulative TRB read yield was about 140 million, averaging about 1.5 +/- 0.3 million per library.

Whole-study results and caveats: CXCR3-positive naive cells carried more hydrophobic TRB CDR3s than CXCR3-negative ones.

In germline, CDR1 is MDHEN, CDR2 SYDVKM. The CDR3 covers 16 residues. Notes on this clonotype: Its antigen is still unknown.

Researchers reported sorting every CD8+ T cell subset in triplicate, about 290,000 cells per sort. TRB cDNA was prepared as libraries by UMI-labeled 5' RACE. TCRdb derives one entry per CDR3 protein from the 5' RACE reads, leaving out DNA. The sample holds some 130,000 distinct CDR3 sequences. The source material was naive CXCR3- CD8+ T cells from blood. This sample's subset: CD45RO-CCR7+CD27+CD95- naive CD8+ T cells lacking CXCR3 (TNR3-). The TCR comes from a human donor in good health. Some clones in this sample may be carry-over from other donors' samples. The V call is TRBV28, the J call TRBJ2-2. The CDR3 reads CASSFTIGGSTGELFF.